The rows below give T cell receptor beta chains drawn from one sample of a study of shared clonotypes between healthy human individuals. The table came from immunoSEQ multiplex PCR; TCRdb's copy has only in-frame clones and leaves some out. The data show over a million clones, more than 75% seen once. The sample consisted of memory CD4+ T cells from PBMCs. All receptors come from a man between 18 and 35 years old in good health. Some clones in this sample may be carry-over from other donors' samples. Each CDR3 is given with its conserved first and last residue. The order of the fields is D gene, V gene, clone size, J gene, CDR3 DNA, CDR3 protein. A D gene is named only where the DNA matches it firmly. Size tells how often a clone was seen (once, few, many) or the class of an expanded clone, and some rows leave it out.

d_call: TRBD2
v_call: TRBV4-1
clone_size: once
j_call: TRBJ2-7
cdr3_nt: TGCGCCAGCAGCCAACCCACTAGCGGGGGCTCCTACGAGCAGTACTTC
cdr3_aa: CASSQPTSGGSYEQYF

d_call: TRBD1
v_call: TRBV5-4
clone_size: .
j_call: TRBJ1-5
cdr3_nt: TGTGCCAGCAGCTTTTGGGCAGGGGGCGCGAATCAGCCCCAGCATTTT
cdr3_aa: CASSFWAGGANQPQHF

d_call: TRBD1
v_call: TRBV11-2
clone_size: .
j_call: TRBJ1-4
cdr3_nt: TGTGCCAGCAGCTTACAGACAGGGGCGTATGAAAAACTGTTTTTT
cdr3_aa: CASSLQTGAYEKLFF

d_call: .
v_call: TRBV7-8
clone_size: .
j_call: TRBJ1-5
cdr3_nt: TGTGCCAGCAGCTTAGTTGGGGGGGCGGGGAATCAGCCCCAGCATTTT
cdr3_aa: CASSLVGGAGNQPQHF

d_call: .
v_call: TRBV5-1
clone_size: once
j_call: TRBJ2-7
cdr3_nt: TGCGCCAGCAGCTTGGCGCCGGGACTGGGATCCTACGAGCAGTACTTC
cdr3_aa: CASSLAPGLGSYEQYF

d_call: .
v_call: TRBV6-5
clone_size: .
j_call: TRBJ1-1
cdr3_nt: TGTGCCAGCAGAAAAAGAGGGAACACTGAAGCTTTCTTT
cdr3_aa: CASRKRGNTEAFF

d_call: .
v_call: TRBV5-1
clone_size: once
j_call: TRBJ1-1
cdr3_nt: TGCGCCAGCAGCACACTACCGAGTAGATACACTGAAGCTTTCTTT
cdr3_aa: CASSTLPSRYTEAFF

d_call: TRBD2
v_call: TRBV7-3
clone_size: .
j_call: TRBJ2-7
cdr3_nt: TGTGCCAGCAGCCCCCAGGCGGGAGAGGGAGAGCAGTACTTC
cdr3_aa: CASSPQAGEGEQYF

d_call: .
v_call: TRBV27
clone_size: .
j_call: TRBJ2-3
cdr3_nt: TGTGCCAGCAGCAGGGGGACTAGGGAGGGTACGCAGTATTTT
cdr3_aa: CASSRGTREGTQYF

d_call: .
v_call: TRBV7-2
clone_size: .
j_call: TRBJ1-5
cdr3_nt: TGTGCCAGCAGCCCCACAGATAATCAGCCCCAGCATTTT
cdr3_aa: CASSPTDNQPQHF

d_call: .
v_call: TRBV18
clone_size: .
j_call: TRBJ2-7
cdr3_nt: TGTGCCAGCTCACCACAGTTACAGGGTGAGCAGTACTTC
cdr3_aa: CASSPQLQGEQYF

d_call: .
v_call: TRBV4-1
clone_size: .
j_call: TRBJ2-3
cdr3_nt: TGTGCCAGCAGCCGGATTTGGATTCGCACAGATACGCGGTATTTT
cdr3_aa: CASSRIWIRTDTRYF

d_call: .
v_call: TRBV19
clone_size: .
j_call: TRBJ2-1
cdr3_nt: TGTGCCAGTAGTATAGTACCTAATGAGCAGTTCTTC
cdr3_aa: CASSIVPNEQFF

d_call: .
v_call: TRBV6-6
clone_size: .
j_call: TRBJ2-7
cdr3_nt: TGTGCCAGCAGCCATCGGGACACACCCTACGAGCAGTACTTC
cdr3_aa: CASSHRDTPYEQYF

d_call: TRBD1
v_call: TRBV7-9
clone_size: once
j_call: TRBJ2-7
cdr3_nt: TGTGCCAGCAGCTTAGGGGGACAGGGTCCCGAGCAGTACTTC
cdr3_aa: CASSLGGQGPEQYF

d_call: .
v_call: TRBV6-5
clone_size: .
j_call: TRBJ1-1
cdr3_nt: TGTGCCAGCAGTCTCGGGGGCGTCGGCACTGAAGCTTTCTTT
cdr3_aa: CASSLGGVGTEAFF

d_call: .
v_call: TRBV30
clone_size: once
j_call: TRBJ2-1
cdr3_nt: TGTGCCTGGTCACTACGGCCGGATGAGCAGTTCTTC
cdr3_aa: CAWSLRPDEQFF

d_call: TRBD1
v_call: TRBV19
clone_size: .
j_call: TRBJ1-3
cdr3_nt: TGTGCCAGTAGAAACCTGGGACAGGGGGCTGCTGGAAACACCATATATTTT
cdr3_aa: CASRNLGQGAAGNTIYF

d_call: .
v_call: TRBV5-4
clone_size: .
j_call: TRBJ2-3
cdr3_nt: TGTGCCACCTCCTGGGATGCTAGCACAGATACGCAGTATTTT
cdr3_aa: CATSWDASTDTQYF

d_call: TRBD2
v_call: TRBV29-1
clone_size: .
j_call: TRBJ2-2
cdr3_nt: TGCAGCGCACCCCGAAGCGGGAGCAACACCGGGGAGCTGTTTTTT
cdr3_aa: CSAPRSGSNTGELFF

d_call: .
v_call: TRBV9
clone_size: .
j_call: TRBJ2-1
cdr3_nt: TGTGCCAGCAGCGTCGGGAGCGGATATGGGAATGAGCAGTTCTTC
cdr3_aa: CASSVGSGYGNEQFF

d_call: TRBD2
v_call: TRBV4-1
clone_size: .
j_call: TRBJ2-1
cdr3_nt: TGCGCCAGCAGCCAAGACAGTATCCTAGCGGCGCCGTACAATGAGCAGTTCTTC
cdr3_aa: CASSQDSILAAPYNEQFF

d_call: TRBD1
v_call: TRBV27
clone_size: .
j_call: TRBJ1-2
cdr3_nt: TGTGCCAGCAGTCCCCAAGACAGGGGGAGATTCTATGGCTACACCTTC
cdr3_aa: CASSPQDRGRFYGYTF

d_call: .
v_call: TRBV5-6
clone_size: .
j_call: TRBJ2-1
cdr3_nt: TGTGCCAGCAGCTTGGATATCCCCTACAATGAGCAGTTCTTC
cdr3_aa: CASSLDIPYNEQFF

d_call: TRBD2
v_call: TRBV5-6
clone_size: many
j_call: TRBJ2-5
cdr3_nt: TGTGCCAGCAGCCTTAAAGGGAGGGTAGAGACCCAGTACTTC
cdr3_aa: CASSLKGRVETQYF

d_call: .
v_call: TRBV18
clone_size: few
j_call: TRBJ2-7
cdr3_nt: TGTGCCAGCTCACCGGACGGGGCAGGACGCGAGCAGTACTTC
cdr3_aa: CASSPDGAGREQYF

d_call: .
v_call: TRBV7-9
clone_size: .
j_call: TRBJ1-2
cdr3_nt: TGTTCGTTAGATGGCTACACCTTC
cdr3_aa: CSLDGYTF

d_call: .
v_call: TRBV9
clone_size: .
j_call: TRBJ1-5
cdr3_nt: TGTGCCAGCAGCCGCGGGGGACAGCCCCAGCATTTT
cdr3_aa: CASSRGGQPQHF

d_call: TRBD1
v_call: TRBV7-2
clone_size: many
j_call: TRBJ1-3
cdr3_nt: TGTGCCAGCAGCTTAGCCGCATCGGGACAGGGGGCCAAAAGCTCTGGAAACACCATATATTTT
cdr3_aa: CASSLAASGQGAKSSGNTIYF